This T cell receptor (beta chain) came from a study of glioma-infiltrating T cells after dendritic cell vaccination. Turning to the study itself: Patients had newly diagnosed or recurrent glioblastoma and received dendritic cell vaccines. Three intradermal dendritic cell vaccine injections were given every two weeks.

Trimming took off 3 bases at V and 18 bases at J, with 10 bases between the two ends. The CDR3 consists of 10 residues. Per germline, CDR1 SGHTS and CDR2 YDEGEE. Up to about 2 ug genomic DNA was used for TCRB CDR3 amplification. The PCR used 60 V beta and 13 J beta primers. Sequencing used immunoSEQ multiplex PCR; TCRdb keeps in-frame clones, though not all of them. The table shows tens of thousands of clones, with around 80% occurring only once. This clonotype was sampled from a human donor with glioblastoma. Sequencing used blood, obtained before dendritic cell vaccination. The gene calls are TRBV5-8 and TRBJ1-6, with D tentatively TRBD1 (5 bases). The chain's CDR3 is CASSSYRNHF. As DNA, the CDR3 is TGTGCCAGCAGCTCGTACAGGAACCACTTT.